One and the same sample provided the 23 T cell receptor beta chains below, sequenced in a study of T cell changes during pregnancy in multiple sclerosis. Profiled with immunoSEQ multiplex PCR; TCRdb holds only in-frame clones, not every one. Of approximately 40,000 clones in the sample, under 95% were seen once. Sequencing was performed on CD8+ T cells from peripheral blood mononuclear cells, taken in the third trimester of pregnancy. Source of these receptors: a female donor with multiple sclerosis, enrolled in a pregnancy study.

The CDR3 protein is CASSLSLGAKTVENIQYF. The DNA for the CDR3 is TGTGCCAGCAGTTTATCCTTGGGGGCGAAGACCGTCGAAAACATTCAGTACTTC. This chain links TRBV28 with TRBJ2-4; D might be TRBD1 (6 bases). Germline lookup yields CDR1 MDHEN and CDR2 SYDVKM. The CDR3 sequence is 18 residues long. The V gene lost 1 base and the J gene lost 5 bases, with 21 bases spanning the gap.

The V gene is TRBV2, the J gene TRBJ2-5; tentatively, D is TRBD2 (6 bases). V shed 7 bases and J shed 2 bases, with 14 bases lying between them. This CDR3 spans 14 amino acids. CDR1 is SNHLY and CDR2 is FYNNEI in the germline V gene. CDR3 coding DNA: TGTGCCAGCAACGGCGTCCGGGGGCAAGAGACCCAGTACTTC. Its translation is CASNGVRGQETQYF.

J is TRBJ2-7 and V is TRBV5-4, with D perhaps TRBD2 (5 bases). Germline V CDR1 and CDR2: SGHNT, YYREEE (reference sequence). Deletions cut 0 bases from V and 7 bases from J, with 17 bases between. This CDR3 contains 15 residues. The CDR3 loop reads CASSLGRGLGNEQYF. CDR3 nucleotides: TGTGCCAGCAGCTTGGGTCGGGGTCTCGGGAATGAGCAGTACTTC.

The chain carries TRBV4-3 and TRBJ2-7, with 8 bases that match TRBD1. This CDR3 has 13 amino acids. Trimming cost V 4 bases and J 5 bases; bases outside gene matches: 4. Germline values: CDR1 LGHNA, CDR2 YSLEER. This CDR3 is CASSLYRGNEQYF. DNA of the CDR3: TGCGCCAGCAGCCTCTACAGGGGGAACGAGCAGTACTTC.

The chain is built from TRBV7-9 and TRBJ2-7, with a tentative D call TRBD2 (6 bases). Trimming took off 5 bases at V and 3 bases at J, with 14 bases between the two ends. Per germline, CDR1 SEHNR and CDR2 FQNEAQ (reference sequence). The CDR3 runs 14 residues. This CDR3 is CASSPVGEVYEQYF. CDR3 sequence (DNA): TGTGCCAGCAGCCCAGTGGGGGAGGTCTACGAGCAGTACTTC.

This chain joins TRBV27 and TRBJ2-1; D is possibly TRBD2 (6 bases). Trimming shortened V by 2 bases and J by 5 bases, and 16 bases separated the two germline ends. The CDR3 length is 16 residues. The V gene's germline CDR1 is MNHEY and CDR2 SMNVEV (reference sequence). CDR3 coding DNA: TGTGCCAGCAGTTTAACGGGGGTGTGGGTTGACAATGAGCAGTTCTTC. Encoded protein: CASSLTGVWVDNEQFF.

The genes are TRBV7-3 and TRBJ2-3; 12 bases agree with TRBD1. The CDR3 has 16 residues. The germline CDR1 and CDR2 sequences are SGHTA and FQGTGA. V trimming: 5 bases; J trimming: 7 bases; junction bases outside the gene matches: 10. Here the CDR3 reads CASSGDRGRFSYTQYF. The CDR3 DNA sequence: TGTGCCAGCAGCGGGGACAGGGGGCGATTTAGTTATACGCAGTATTTT.

This chain links TRBV27 with TRBJ1-2; 8 nucleotides agree with TRBD1. Germline CDR1 MNHEY, CDR2 SMNVEV (reference sequence). The J segment lost 6 bases and the V segment lost 4 bases, leaving 13 bases of the junction unmatched. CDR3 size: 16 residues. The CDR3 nucleotides read TGTGCCAGCAGTTCCCTCACTGGACAGGGTGTTCATGGCTACACCTTC. This encodes CASSSLTGQGVHGYTF.

This clone was counted a single time. The chain couples TRBV30 to TRBJ2-7; the D gene is possibly TRBD1 (5 bases). Trimming left V 2 bases short and J 5 bases short, with 10 bases between. Germline V lookup: CDR1 GTSNPN, CDR2 SVGIG (reference sequence). This CDR3 region has 12 residues. The CDR3 DNA sequence: TGTGCCTGGAGTTCAACAGGTGACGAGCAGTACTTC. Residues: CAWSSTGDEQYF.

The rearrangement links TRBV13 to TRBJ2-1; TRBD2 matches at 8 bases. The CDR3 runs to 16 residues. J gave up 9 bases and V 0 bases, and 10 bases lay outside the gene matches. CDR1 and CDR2 (germline): PRHDT, FYEKMQ (reference sequence). The CDR3: CASSLGVGRAAGEQFF. The CDR3 DNA reads as TGTGCCAGCAGCTTAGGCGTCGGGAGGGCCGCCGGTGAGCAGTTCTTC.

This clone has just one count. CDR3 coding DNA: TGTGCCAGCAGCCAAACAGACAACACTGAAGCTTTCTTT. Translating it yields CASSQTDNTEAFF. J is TRBJ1-1 and V is TRBV9, with D hard to call. The CDR3 length is 13 residues. The V gene lost 4 bases and the J gene lost 2 bases, with 9 bases spanning the gap. Germline V gene data show CDR1 as SGDLS and CDR2 as YYNGEE.

The rearrangement links TRBV27 to TRBJ2-3, with 10 bases lining up with TRBD1. CDR1 MNHEY and CDR2 SMNVEV come from the germline V gene (reference sequence). The length of the CDR3 is 17 residues. The V segment lost 6 bases and the J segment 5 bases; nucleotides outside the gene matches: 14. CDR3 nucleotides: TGTGCCAGCAGGGATGTGACAGGGGGCCAATTCGAAGATACGCAGTATTTT. Translated, it gives CASRDVTGGQFEDTQYF.

The chain joins TRBV6-1 to TRBJ1-3; perhaps TRBD1 as D (5 bases). The CDR3 runs 15 residues. The germline V and J ends were trimmed by 6 bases and 0 bases, with 12 bases remaining between them. The germline gives CDR1 MNHNS, CDR2 SASEGT. The DNA for the CDR3 is TGTGCCAGCAGCAAGACAGCCGACTCTGGAAACACCATATATTTT. This codes for CASSKTADSGNTIYF.

The V and J genes are TRBV28 and TRBJ1-1, with D unclear. Per germline, CDR1 MDHEN and CDR2 SYDVKM. This CDR3 has 13 amino acids. V gave up 3 bases and J gave up 5 bases, with 10 bases separating them. The CDR3 here is CASSFSGWTEAFF. DNA of the CDR3: TGTGCCAGCAGTTTCTCGGGGTGGACTGAAGCTTTCTTT.

This chain joins TRBV27 and TRBJ1-4, with D perhaps TRBD1 (6 bases). This CDR3 has 13 residues. Per germline, CDR1 MNHEY and CDR2 SMNVEV (reference sequence). V lost 4 bases to trimming and J lost 11 bases, with 14 bases between them. The CDR3 sequence is CASSSSGEWKLFF. The CDR3 DNA sequence: TGTGCCAGCAGTTCCTCAGGGGAGTGGAAACTGTTTTTT.

The J gene is TRBJ1-1, the V gene TRBV13, with D perhaps matching TRBD1 (6 bases). V was shortened by 5 bases and J by 4 bases, with 17 bases between the two germline ends. CDR1 is PRHDT, CDR2 FYEKMQ, per germline (reference sequence). This CDR3 has 15 amino acids. Here the CDR3 reads CASSRTPGVGTEAFF. The CDR3 nucleotides read TGTGCCAGCAGCCGAACCCCAGGGGTAGGCACTGAAGCTTTCTTT.

This clone was detected only a few times. This chain connects TRBV19 to TRBJ1-1; weak D call: TRBD1 (5 bases). Germline values: CDR1 LNHDA, CDR2 SQIVND (reference sequence). Trimming removed 7 bases at V and 4 bases at J, with 13 bases between. The CDR3 has 13 amino acids. The CDR3 region has the DNA TGTGCCAGTACCGGCGGGGGGGGCACTGAAGCTTTCTTT. Protein: CASTGGGGTEAFF.

The chain has TRBV7-2 and TRBJ2-2, with 9 bases lining up with TRBD1. V trimming: 6 bases; J trimming: 5 bases; junction bases outside the gene matches: 4. This CDR3 contains 14 residues. The germline V gene encodes CDR1 SGHTA and CDR2 FQGNSA. CDR3 loop: CASSPTGGTGELFF. CDR3 DNA: TGTGCCAGCAGTCCGACAGGGGGAACCGGGGAGCTGTTTTTT.

The rearrangement links TRBV30 to TRBJ1-5; 7 bases are a match to TRBD1. Germline assignment: CDR1 GTSNPN and CDR2 SVGIG (reference sequence). This CDR3 comprises 14 residues. V shed 1 base, J shed 7 bases, and the junction held 7 bases outside the gene matches. CDR3 nucleotides: TGTGCCTGGAGTGGAATAACAGGGGACCAGCCCCAGCATTTT. Its protein product is CAWSGITGDQPQHF.

This sequence joins TRBV19 and TRBJ2-3, with 8 bases aligning to TRBD2. The germline V gene encodes CDR1 LNHDA and CDR2 SQIVND (reference sequence). Trimming at V came to 4 bases and at J to 4 bases, leaving 7 bases not matched to a gene. The CDR3 contains 15 residues. CDR3 in DNA: TGTGCCAGTAGTACCCCCGGGACTAGGCCAGATACGCAGTATTTT. As protein: CASSTPGTRPDTQYF.

V usage is TRBV28 and J usage is TRBJ1-2; 9 bases fit TRBD1. Germline loops: CDR1 MDHEN, CDR2 SYDVKM. The CDR3 covers 13 residues. V shed 4 bases, J shed 11 bases, and the junction held 8 bases outside the gene matches. The CDR3 bases are TGTGCCAGCAGTTCAACCCTGGGACAGGGTTACACCTTC. It specifies CASSSTLGQGYTF.

The rearrangement joins TRBV10-3 to TRBJ2-1; D is possibly TRBD2 (5 bases). CDR1 and CDR2 (germline): ENHRY, SYGVKD. V was pared by 4 bases and J by 7 bases, with 14 bases between. The CDR3 sequence is 14 residues long. The CDR3 sequence is CAISVEGVGNEQFF. CDR3 in DNA: TGTGCCATCAGTGTTGAGGGAGTGGGAAATGAGCAGTTCTTC.

The J gene is TRBJ2-7, the V gene TRBV6-5; maybe TRBD1 (6 bases). The CDR3 contains 14 residues. Deletions cut 0 bases from V and 3 bases from J, with 9 bases between. Germline CDR1 is MNHEY and CDR2 is SVGAGI. CDR3 residues: CASSYSRDIYEQYF. The CDR3 nucleotides are TGTGCCAGCAGTTACTCCCGGGACATCTACGAGCAGTACTTC.